The source of this T cell receptor beta chain is a study of shared clonotypes between healthy human individuals. As for the study in general: There were three CD4 naive, three CD4 memory, two CD8 naive and one CD8 memory plates per donor.

How the authors handled the data: Quality scores were absent from the junction-only immunoSEQ sequences, so filtering differed. The repertoire was sequenced with immunoSEQ multiplex PCR; TCRdb's copy has only in-frame clones and lacks some. D and trimming come from the DNA, and the V and J calls and clone size come from that table. The table lists about 1.1 million clones, around 78% of them singletons. The CDR3 loop spans 19 amino acids. The rearrangement links TRBV21-1 to TRBJ1-1; the table's D call TRBD1 went unverified against the DNA. TRBV21-1 is annotated as a pseudogene. The sequencing input was memory CD4+ T cells from PBMCs. Subset defined: CD45RA-negative fraction. This clonotype was sampled from a man aged 18 to 29 in good health. Some clones in this sample may be carry-over from other donors' samples. CDR3 sequence: CASSKVQGCQGGRRTEAFF. CDR3 nucleotide sequence: TGTGCCAGCAGCAAAGTTCAGGGGTGTCAGGGGGGTAGGAGGACTGAAGCTTTCTTT.